This TCR beta chain was identified in a study of post-analysis software for immune sequencing data. Study-level information: The courses of disease that were included comprised relapsing-remitting, secondary progressive and progressive-relapsing multiple sclerosis.

Study results and caveats: For normalized Chao1 diversity, multiple sclerosis patients scored significantly lower than controls did. Included in a set of about 5 TRBV segments more frequent in patients than controls were TRBV5-6, TRBV5-1 and TRBV20-1. By F measure, samples from a shared preparation batch strongly co-clustered.

Researchers reported that TCR beta cDNA libraries carried unique molecular identifiers. A single record per CDR3 protein comes from TCRdb applying MiXCR to the PCR reads. The data show about 820,000 distinct CDR3 sequences, with about 53% seen just once and about 4.8% held by the top ten. As concerns this clonotype: Its cognate antigen is unknown.

The germline V gene encodes CDR1 SGHTA and CDR2 FQGTGA. Trimming took off 4 bases at V and 4 bases at J, with 16 bases between the two ends. The CDR3 is 15 residues long. This receptor was identified in a girl aged 5-17 years with multiple sclerosis. This chain uses TRBV7-3 with TRBJ1-1; D unresolved. The material sequenced was blood. CDR3 DNA: TGTGCCAGCAGCTCCCAAGGAGGAGGAAGCACTGAAGCTTTCTTT. It encodes CASSSQGGGSTEAFF.